The clone carrying this T cell receptor (beta chain) was detected ten times or more. The antigen remains unidentified. Quantitative 5'-RACE with molecular barcodes was used to make the TCR beta libraries. TCRdb used MiXCR to reprocess the 5' RACE reads, holding one entry per CDR3 protein. The data show about 300,000 distinct CDR3 sequences, with around 10% seen just once and about 10% held by the top ten. This sample is part of a study of CD8 T cells in ankylosing spondylitis. V was trimmed by 6 bases and J by 0 bases, leaving 12 bases between them. CDR3 length: 14 residues. Germline V gives CDR1 DFQATT, CDR2 SNEGSKA (reference sequence). Whole-study findings and limits: Reactive arthritis synovial fluid and blood previously showed some of these motif variants. A TCR beta motif of several highly homologous variants seemed to mark ankylosing spondylitis blood. Disease-associated clonotypes exhibited CD8+ identity and were relatively infrequent in peripheral blood.

This chain joins TRBV20-1 and TRBJ1-3; D not resolved. The source of this sequence is a female donor with ankylosing spondylitis or in good health (not recorded which). The sample consisted of blood, either unsorted or a sorted T cell fraction (not recorded which). In DNA, the CDR3 is TGCAGTGCCACCCTGGGAGACTCTGGAAACACCATATATTTT. Translated, it gives CSATLGDSGNTIYF.